This entry lists 8 T cell receptor beta chains sequenced from one sample in a study of blood T cells in healthy people across ages. The second PCR ran roughly 6 to 11 cycles with a sample-barcoded 5' primer and J-beta primers. Via MiXCR, TCRdb re-called the 5' RACE reads, giving one row per CDR3 protein. Of about 1.8 million distinct CDR3 sequences in the sample, around 50% were seen once. The specimen sequenced was blood. Receptor source: a woman in her 40s in good health.

The chain has TRBV14 and TRBJ1-6; no clear D. The V gene's germline CDR1 is SGHDN and CDR2 FVKESK. The CDR3 spans 14 residues. V was cut by 0 bases and J by 8 bases, with 8 bases left in between. Here the CDR3 reads CASSQESRYSPLHF. DNA for the CDR3: TGTGCCAGCAGCCAAGAATCGAGGTATTCACCCCTCCACTTT.

The chain links TRBV25-1 to TRBJ1-3; D is unresolved. The V end was cut by 2 bases, the J end by 0 bases, with 5 bases between. From germline, CDR1 is MGHDK and CDR2 SYGVNS. This CDR3 region has 14 residues. The CDR3 loop reads CASSEPLSGNTIYF. As DNA, the CDR3 is TGTGCCAGCAGTGAACCCCTCTCTGGAAACACCATATATTTT.

The rearrangement uses TRBV20-1 and TRBJ1-2, with 7 bases fitting TRBD1. The CDR3 sequence is 15 residues long. The V gene's germline CDR1 is DFQATT and CDR2 SNEGSKA (reference sequence). V shed 5 bases, J shed 0 bases, and the junction held 9 bases outside the gene matches. The CDR3 here is CSARGGVGANYGYTF. CDR3 DNA sequence: TGCAGTGCTCGAGGGGGCGTAGGAGCTAACTATGGCTACACCTTC.

The chain is built from TRBV20-1 and TRBJ2-3; TRBD2 matches at 11 bases. V gave up 4 bases and J gave up 6 bases; unmatched junction bases: 9. CDR1 is DFQATT and CDR2 is SNEGSKA in the germline V gene (reference sequence). This CDR3 spans 15 amino acids. The CDR3 DNA reads TGCAGTGCTAATTCCTTAGCGGGGGGGACCGATACGCAGTATTTT. Amino acid sequence: CSANSLAGGTDTQYF.

As to this clonotype: Compared with germline, one end of the junction differs, possibly owing to a read error. The chain employs TRBV6-5 and TRBJ2-1; either TRBD1 or TRBD2 may fit D (5 bases each). The CDR3 consists of 12 residues. Germline-derived CDR1 and CDR2 are MNHEY and SVGAGI. The CDR3 loop reads CATSYMRGVEFF. CDR3 coding DNA: TGTGCCACCAGTTACATGAGGGGTGTTGAGTTCTTC.

This chain uses TRBV7-2 with TRBJ2-5, with D uncertain. Gene TRBJ2-1 matches the end of the DNA better, so the J call may be wrong. There are 12 residues in the CDR3. Germline values: CDR1 SGHTA, CDR2 FQGNSA. The DNA of the CDR3 is TGTGCCAGCAGCCTCAACTTTGAAGCCCAGTTCTTC. As protein: CASSLNFEAQFF.

V and J are TRBV5-1 and TRBJ1-2; D is perhaps TRBD1 (5 bases). The CDR3 contains 14 residues. With 0 bases removed from V and 6 bases from J, the gap between germline ends came to 12 bases. CDR1 is SGHRS and CDR2 is YFSETQ in the germline V gene. The CDR3 sequence is CASSLGGPLDGYTF. The CDR3 DNA sequence: TGCGCCAGCAGCTTGGGGGGCCCTTTGGATGGCTACACCTTC.

Concerning this clonotype: Germline and junction disagree at one end, which may indicate a read error. V and J are TRBV29-1 and TRBJ2-7, with D perhaps TRBD1 (5 bases). Near its end, the DNA agrees better with TRBJ2-5, so the J call may be wrong. The CDR3 is 16 residues long. The germline CDR1 and CDR2 sequences are SQVTM and ANQGSEA. CDR3 sequence: CSVVGTGHHFAETQYF. For the CDR3, the DNA is TGCAGTGTTGTTGGTACAGGCCATCACTTCGCAGAGACCCAGTACTTC.